This TCR beta chain is from a study of T cells in Graves' hyperthyroidism and ophthalmopathy. What was amplified from RNA transcripts were TCR beta CDR3 regions. The TCR CDR3 was amplified in a first-round RT-PCR using the HTBI primer set. MiXCR, run by TCRdb on the multiplex PCR reads, gives a single entry per CDR3 protein. The profile shows fewer than 650,000 distinct CDR3 sequences, approximately 49% of them singletons. With respect to this clonotype: Its antigen remains unknown. One junction end does not reproduce the germline sequence, and a read error may be involved.

Study results and caveats: A model built on 13 V-J features separated ophthalmopathy from stable hyperthyroidism.

The sequencing sample was made of peripheral blood or thyroid tissue (not recorded which). The receptor was derived from an adult woman with Graves' disease, either hyperthyroidism or ophthalmopathy (not recorded which).

CDR3 in DNA: TGTGCCAGCAGCACGCACCTCGAATCATACGAGCAGTACTTC. It yields the protein CASSTHLESYEQYF. The J gene is TRBJ2-7, the V gene TRBV5-1; no definite D call. The CDR3 contains 14 residues. The germline gives CDR1 SGHRS, CDR2 YFSETQ.